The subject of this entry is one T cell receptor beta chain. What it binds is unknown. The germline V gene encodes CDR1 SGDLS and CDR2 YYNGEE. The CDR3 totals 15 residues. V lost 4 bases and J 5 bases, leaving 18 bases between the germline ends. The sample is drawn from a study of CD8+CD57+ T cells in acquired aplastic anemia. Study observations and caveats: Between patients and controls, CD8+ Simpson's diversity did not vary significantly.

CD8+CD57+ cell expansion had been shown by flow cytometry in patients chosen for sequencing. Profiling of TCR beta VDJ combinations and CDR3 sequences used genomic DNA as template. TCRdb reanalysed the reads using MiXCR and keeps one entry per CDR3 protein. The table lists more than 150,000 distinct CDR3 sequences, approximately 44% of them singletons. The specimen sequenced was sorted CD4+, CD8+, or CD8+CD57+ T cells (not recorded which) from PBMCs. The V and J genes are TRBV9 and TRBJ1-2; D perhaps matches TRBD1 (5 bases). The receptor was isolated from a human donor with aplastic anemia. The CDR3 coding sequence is TGTGCCAGCAGCCCCCGCGAGACAGACGTTTATGGCTACACCTTC. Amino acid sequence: CASSPRETDVYGYTF.